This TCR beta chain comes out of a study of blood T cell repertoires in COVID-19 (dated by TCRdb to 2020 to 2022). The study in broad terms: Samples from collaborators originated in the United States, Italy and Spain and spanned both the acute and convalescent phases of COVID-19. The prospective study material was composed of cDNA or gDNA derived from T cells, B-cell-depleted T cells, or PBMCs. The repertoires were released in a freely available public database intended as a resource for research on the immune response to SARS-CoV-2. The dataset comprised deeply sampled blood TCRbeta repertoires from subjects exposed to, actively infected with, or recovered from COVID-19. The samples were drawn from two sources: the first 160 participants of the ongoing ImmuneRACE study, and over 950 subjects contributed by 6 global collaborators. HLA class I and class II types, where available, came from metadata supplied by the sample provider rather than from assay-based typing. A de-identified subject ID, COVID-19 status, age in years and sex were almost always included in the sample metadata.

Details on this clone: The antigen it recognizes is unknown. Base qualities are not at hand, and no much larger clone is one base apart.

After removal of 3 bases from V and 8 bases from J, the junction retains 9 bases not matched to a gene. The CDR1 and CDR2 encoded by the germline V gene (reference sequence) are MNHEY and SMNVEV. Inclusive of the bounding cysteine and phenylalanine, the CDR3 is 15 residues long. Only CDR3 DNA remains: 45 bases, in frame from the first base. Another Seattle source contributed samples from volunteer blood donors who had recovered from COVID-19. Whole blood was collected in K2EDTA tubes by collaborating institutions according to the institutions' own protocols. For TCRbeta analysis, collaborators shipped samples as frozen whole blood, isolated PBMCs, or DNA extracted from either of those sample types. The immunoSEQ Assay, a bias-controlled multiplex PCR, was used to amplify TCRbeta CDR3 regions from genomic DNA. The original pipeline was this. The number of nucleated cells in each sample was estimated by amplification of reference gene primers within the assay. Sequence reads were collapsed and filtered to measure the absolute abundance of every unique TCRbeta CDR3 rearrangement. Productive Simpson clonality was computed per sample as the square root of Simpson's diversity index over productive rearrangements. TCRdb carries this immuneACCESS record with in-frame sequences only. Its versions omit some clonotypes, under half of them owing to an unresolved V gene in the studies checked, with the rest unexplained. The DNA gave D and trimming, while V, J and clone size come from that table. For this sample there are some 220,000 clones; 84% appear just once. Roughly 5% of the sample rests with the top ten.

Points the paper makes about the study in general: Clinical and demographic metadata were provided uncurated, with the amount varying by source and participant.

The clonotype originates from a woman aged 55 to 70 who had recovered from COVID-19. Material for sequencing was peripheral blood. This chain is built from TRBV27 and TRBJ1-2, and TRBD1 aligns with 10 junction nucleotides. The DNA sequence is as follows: TGTGCCAGCAGTTTCCGTGGACAGGGGGTGCGGGGCTACACCTTC. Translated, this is CASSFRGQGVRGYTF.